This T cell receptor beta chain was found in a study of long-term antiretroviral therapy in people with HIV. The CDR3 covers 14 residues. V shed 0 bases and J shed 7 bases, with 12 bases lying between them. Germline V gene lookup returns CDR1 MNHNS and CDR2 SASEGT. On this clone itself: Its specificity is unknown.

The study, taken as a whole, reports: Dominance of pre-ART expanded clones persisted, fluctuating and often declining after ART. Whereas controls had wider CDR3 length ranges, HIV repertoires had narrower ones.

It was version v3.0 of the immunoSEQ assay that was run at survey level. Clones were sequenced by immunoSEQ multiplex PCR, and TCRdb holds only the in-frame ones, with some missing. The data contain approximately 13,000 clones, about 85% of them singletons. The TCR sequence derives from a woman aged 40 to 55 with HIV. The genes are TRBV6-1 and TRBJ1-1, with D perhaps TRBD1 (6 bases). This specimen consisted of unsorted PBMCs, obtained 2.1 years after starting antiretroviral therapy. CDR3 nucleotides: TGTGCCAGCAGTGAAGCGGGAGGGGGTATTGAAGCTTTCTTT. This gives the protein CASSEAGGGIEAFF.